A single sample is the source of the 26 T cell receptor beta chains below, sequenced in a study of spatial heterogeneity in lung cancer. General observations from the study: It was found that expanded intratumoral alpha and beta TCR counts tracked tumor mutation counts.

TCRdb processed the 5' RACE reads anew with MiXCR; each CDR3 protein has one entry. The sample yields 20,000 to 25,000 distinct CDR3 sequences, about a sixth seen once. No antigen has been assigned to these receptors. Described time point: sample taken at primary tumor resection. Material: lung tumor tissue, obtained at surgery. The origin of the receptors is a female donor with early-stage non-small cell lung cancer.

V usage is TRBV28 and J usage is TRBJ2-1, with 9 bases aligning to TRBD1. The germline CDR1 and CDR2 sequences are MDHEN and SYDVKM. V gave up 1 base and J gave up 8 bases; unmatched junction bases: 9. The length of the CDR3 is 16 residues. This chain's CDR3 is CASSLLPGQGKHEQFF. In DNA, the CDR3 is TGTGCCAGCAGTTTATTACCGGGACAGGGAAAACATGAGCAGTTCTTC. Variable domain in full (rest from reference TRBV28 and TRBJ2-1): DVKVTQSSRYLVKRTGEKVFLECVQDMDHENMFWYRQDPGLGLRLIYFSYDVKMKEKGDIPEGYSVSREKKERFSLILESASTNQTSMYLCASSLLPGQGKHEQFFGPGTRLTVL.

Only one count was recorded for this clonotype. The chain carries TRBV14 and TRBJ2-7, with D uncertain. CDR3 size: 12 residues. The germline V gene encodes CDR1 SGHDN and CDR2 FVKESK. V was clipped by 2 bases and J by 3 bases, with 5 bases between them. The CDR3 is CASSQTHYEQYF. Written as DNA, the CDR3 is TGTGCCAGCAGCCAAACCCACTACGAGCAGTACTTC. Based on the CDR3 plus reference TRBV14 and TRBJ2-7, the full variable domain is EAGVTQFPSHSVIEKGQTVTLRCDPISGHDNLYWYRRVMGKEIKFLLHFVKESKQDESGMPNNRFLAERTGGTYSTLKVQPAELEDSGVYFCASSQTHYEQYFGPGTRLTVT.

This clonotype showed up many times. J is TRBJ2-2 and V is TRBV2; weak D call: TRBD2 (6 bases). This CDR3 has 15 amino acids. CDR1 and CDR2 from the germline V gene are SNHLY and FYNNEI. V was shortened by 6 bases and J by 2 bases, with 13 bases between the two germline ends. In DNA form, the CDR3 reads TGTGCCAGCAGGCTCTCAGCGGGTAACACCGGGGAGCTGTTTTTT. It specifies CASRLSAGNTGELFF.

Relative to its sample, this clonotype is medium-sized (0.01 to 0.1%). V is TRBV9 and J is TRBJ2-1; possible D gene TRBD2, 5 bases. This CDR3 contains 12 residues. V was shortened by 4 bases and J by 9 bases, with 11 bases between the two germline ends. The V gene's germline CDR1 is SGDLS and CDR2 YYNGEE. The CDR3 DNA follows: TGTGCCAGCAGCCTAGCCCGGGGTGAGCAGTTCTTC. Amino acids: CASSLARGEQFF. Full variable domain (outside the CDR3, taken from reference TRBV9 and TRBJ2-1): DSGVTQTPKHLITATGQRVTLRCSPRSGDLSVYWYQQSLDQGLQFLIQYYNGEERAKGNILERFSAQQFPDLHSELNLSSLELGDSALYFCASSLARGEQFFGPGTRLTVL.

J is TRBJ2-5 and V is TRBV4-1; maybe TRBD1 (6 bases). CDR3 length: 15 residues. V gave up 1 base and J gave up 5 bases, with 14 bases separating them. Germline CDR1 reads MGHRA; CDR2 reads YSYEKL. This CDR3 reads CASSQVTGFIETQYF. The CDR3 coding sequence is TGCGCCAGCAGCCAAGTAACAGGGTTCATCGAGACCCAGTACTTC.

The chain is built from TRBV20-1 and TRBJ2-5; 7 positions agree with TRBD1. With 0 bases clipped from V and 2 bases from J, the junction kept 9 bases outside the gene matches. The length of the CDR3 is 16 residues. The V gene's germline CDR1 is DFQATT and CDR2 SNEGSKA (reference sequence). The CDR3: CSARDPRDSDQETQYF. In nucleotides, the CDR3 is TGCAGTGCTAGAGACCCCCGGGACAGCGATCAAGAGACCCAGTACTTC.

This clonotype occurred many times. V and J are TRBV4-2 and TRBJ2-7, with a tentative D call TRBD2 (6 bases). CDR3 length equals 15 residues. Germline assignment: CDR1 LGHNA and CDR2 YNFKEQ. V was shortened by 0 bases and J by 3 bases, with 12 bases between the two germline ends. The CDR3 sequence: CASSQDGGTLYEQYF. The DNA for the CDR3 is TGTGCCAGCAGCCAAGACGGCGGGACCCTCTACGAGCAGTACTTC.

This clonotype has only a few counts. The genes are TRBV10-3 and TRBJ2-5; possible D gene TRBD1, 5 bases. V was trimmed by 3 bases and J by 0 bases, leaving 8 bases between them. This CDR3 is built from 14 residues. Germline CDR1 is ENHRY and CDR2 is SYGVKD. The CDR3 coding sequence is TGTGCCATCAGTGAAACGACAGACCAAGAGACCCAGTACTTC. Its translation: CAISETTDQETQYF.

This clonotype appeared many times. This chain links TRBV28 with TRBJ2-2; 8 bases match TRBD2. V trimming: 6 bases; J trimming: 5 bases; junction bases outside the gene matches: 8. Per the germline V gene, CDR1 is MDHEN and CDR2 is SYDVKM. The CDR3 contains 15 residues. CDR3 DNA sequence: TGTGCCAGCAGAACGGGACTAGTTCAAACCGGGGAGCTGTTTTTT. This gives the protein CASRTGLVQTGELFF.

The chain carries TRBV11-2 and TRBJ2-2; D possibly corresponds to TRBD2 (6 bases). The CDR3 runs 20 residues. Trimming took off 2 bases at V and 2 bases at J, with 24 bases between the two ends. Germline values: CDR1 SGHAT, CDR2 FQNNGV. This CDR3 reads CASSLTPRGGKGNNTGELFF. For the CDR3, the DNA is TGTGCCAGCAGCTTAACACCCCGGGGCGGGAAGGGAAATAACACCGGGGAGCTGTTTTTT.

The sample holds many counts of this clonotype. The chain joins TRBV7-2 to TRBJ2-7, with D perhaps matching TRBD1 (5 bases). V gave up 2 bases and J gave up 6 bases, with 14 bases separating them. CDR1 and CDR2 from the germline V gene are SGHTA and FQGNSA. The CDR3 runs 14 residues. CDR3 residues: CASSLTPGSGEQYF. In nucleotides, the CDR3 is TGTGCCAGCAGCTTAACCCCAGGGTCAGGCGAGCAGTACTTC.

This clonotype was seen ten or more times. CDR3 in DNA: TGCGCCAGCAGCTTGGACCCCCCGGGACTAGCGGGACTGAATGAGCAGTTCTTC. As protein: CASSLDPPGLAGLNEQFF. The chain couples TRBV5-1 to TRBJ2-1, with 13 positions matching TRBD2. The CDR3 runs 18 residues. Per germline, CDR1 SGHRS and CDR2 YFSETQ. V gave up 0 bases and J gave up 7 bases; unmatched junction bases: 10.

This clonotype appeared many times. Germline and junction disagree at one end, which may indicate a read error. This rearrangement joins TRBV7-7 to TRBJ2-1, with a possible D match to TRBD2 (5 bases). Germline CDR1 is SSHAT and CDR2 is FNYEAQ (reference sequence). There are 15 residues in the CDR3. CDR3: CASSGRYSSYNEQFF. The CDR3 DNA is TGTGCTAGCAGCGGACGGTACTCCTCCTACAATGAGCAGTTCTTC.

The sample holds many counts of this clonotype. The chain links TRBV5-1 to TRBJ2-1, with TRBD2 identical over 8 bases. This CDR3 contains 15 residues. With 4 bases clipped from V and 7 bases from J, the junction kept 10 bases outside the gene matches. Germline CDR1 is SGHRS and CDR2 is YFSETQ. Here the CDR3 reads CASSPQGSGRNEQFF. CDR3 in DNA: TGCGCCAGCAGCCCCCAGGGCAGCGGGAGAAATGAGCAGTTCTTC.

This clonotype came up a few times. This chain connects TRBV29-1 to TRBJ2-1; 8 nucleotides line up with TRBD2. In germline, CDR1 is SQVTM, CDR2 ANQGSEA. Trimming at V came to 6 bases and at J to 9 bases, leaving 10 bases not matched to a gene. The CDR3 runs 13 residues. The CDR3 protein is CSVRQREIGEQFF. DNA of the CDR3: TGCAGCGTCCGCCAGCGGGAGATCGGTGAGCAGTTCTTC.

The chain carries TRBV29-1 and TRBJ2-7; 9 nucleotides match TRBD1. The germline gives CDR1 SQVTM, CDR2 ANQGSEA. The CDR3 runs 11 residues. The junction had 3 bases not matched to a gene; V was cut back by 8 bases and J by 4 bases. Here the CDR3 reads CSIGQGYEQYF. In DNA, the CDR3 is TGCAGCATTGGACAGGGGTACGAGCAGTACTTC.

The V gene is TRBV10-3, the J gene TRBJ2-5; tentatively, D is TRBD2 (5 bases). Germline-derived CDR1 and CDR2 are ENHRY and SYGVKD. The CDR3 sequence is 12 residues long. Trimming removed 10 bases from V and 2 bases from J, with 11 bases in between. This chain's CDR3 is CATRGLQETQYF. The CDR3 DNA follows: TGTGCCACCAGAGGGTTACAAGAGACCCAGTACTTC.

At least ten counts were recorded for this clonotype. This rearrangement joins TRBV27 to TRBJ2-1, with TRBD2 matching over 10 bases. The CDR3 covers 17 residues. Germline CDR1 is MNHEY and CDR2 is SMNVEV (reference sequence). Germline trimming cut 0 bases from V and 7 bases from J; bases unmatched to any gene: 9. The CDR3 loop is CASSLSMRSSGSNEQFF. Here the CDR3 DNA reads TGTGCCAGCAGTTTATCGATGCGGTCTAGCGGGAGTAATGAGCAGTTCTTC.

This clonotype has only a few counts. V and J are TRBV29-1 and TRBJ2-7, with a weak D call TRBD1 (6 bases). Trimming took off 7 bases at V and 4 bases at J, with 14 bases between the two ends. Germline V CDR1 and CDR2: SQVTM, ANQGSEA. The CDR3 spans 12 residues. In nucleotides, the CDR3 is TGCAGCGCTAAGGGGGAAGGGTACGAGCAGTACTTC. It specifies CSAKGEGYEQYF.

This clonotype has a count of ten or more. This rearrangement joins TRBV5-5 to TRBJ2-1, with TRBD2 matching 16 bases. With V trimmed by 3 bases and J by 7 bases, 1 base remained unmatched. The germline V gene encodes CDR1 SGHKS and CDR2 YYEKEE (reference sequence). This CDR3 region has 15 residues. The CDR3 nucleotides are TGTGCCAGCAGCTCGGGACTAGCGGGAGGGAATGAGCAGTTCTTC. This translates into CASSSGLAGGNEQFF.

The sample holds a few counts of this clonotype. This chain uses TRBV5-1 with TRBJ2-2, with D tentatively TRBD2 (7 bases). The CDR3 runs to 16 residues. The germline V gene has CDR1 SGHRS and CDR2 YFSETQ. V dropped 6 bases and J dropped 4 bases, with 19 bases sitting between them. CDR3 nucleotides: TGCGCCAGCACCCCTCCTCGGGGGGCGAGCACCGGGGAGCTGTTTTTT. This encodes CASTPPRGASTGELFF.

This clonotype was seen a few times. The chain employs TRBV7-7 and TRBJ2-3; 10 positions agree with TRBD2. The CDR3 is 17 residues long. The germline V gene encodes CDR1 SSHAT and CDR2 FNYEAQ (reference sequence). The V gene end was trimmed by 7 bases and the J gene end by 1 base; junction bases not matched to a gene: 11. This CDR3 reads CASTLGTSGRGTDTQYF. CDR3 nucleotides: TGTGCCAGCACCCTGGGGACCAGCGGGAGGGGCACAGATACGCAGTATTTT.

This clonotype was recorded at least ten times. Written as DNA, the CDR3 is TGTGCCAGCAGCTTAAGGGGGGGACTCTCCTACGAGCAGTACTTC. Translated: CASSLRGGLSYEQYF. V is TRBV7-8 and J is TRBJ2-7; D may be TRBD2 (7 bases). The germline V gene has CDR1 SGHVS and CDR2 FQNEAQ. The CDR3 contains 15 residues. Trimming took 2 bases from V and 0 from J, leaving 11 bases between them.

V gene TRBV5-6 combines with J gene TRBJ1-1; tentatively, D is TRBD1 (6 bases). The germline V gene encodes CDR1 SGHDT and CDR2 YYEEEE. The CDR3 totals 16 residues. V shed 4 bases and J shed 1 base, with 17 bases lying between them. The CDR3 loop reads CASSRLGGQANTEAFF. Written as DNA, the CDR3 is TGTGCCAGCAGCCGCTTAGGGGGGCAGGCGAACACTGAAGCTTTCTTT.

The V call is TRBV6-2 or TRBV6-3, the J call TRBJ1-1; D is unresolved. The CDR3 spans 12 residues. The ends were cut back, 8 bases at V and 0 bases at J, with 7 bases in the middle. Germline V CDR1 and CDR2: MNHEY, SVGEGT. This chain's CDR3 is CASLQMNTEAFF. Written as DNA, the CDR3 is TGTGCCAGCCTCCAAATGAACACTGAAGCTTTCTTT.

Many counts were recorded for this clonotype. V and J are TRBV5-1 and TRBJ1-1; D is ambiguous. V was trimmed by 3 bases and J by 0 bases, leaving 9 bases between them. Germline lookup yields CDR1 SGHRS and CDR2 YFSETQ. This CDR3 is 14 amino acids long. The CDR3 reads CASSSSTVNTEAFF. The CDR3, as DNA: TGCGCCAGCAGCTCCTCGACGGTGAACACTGAAGCTTTCTTT.